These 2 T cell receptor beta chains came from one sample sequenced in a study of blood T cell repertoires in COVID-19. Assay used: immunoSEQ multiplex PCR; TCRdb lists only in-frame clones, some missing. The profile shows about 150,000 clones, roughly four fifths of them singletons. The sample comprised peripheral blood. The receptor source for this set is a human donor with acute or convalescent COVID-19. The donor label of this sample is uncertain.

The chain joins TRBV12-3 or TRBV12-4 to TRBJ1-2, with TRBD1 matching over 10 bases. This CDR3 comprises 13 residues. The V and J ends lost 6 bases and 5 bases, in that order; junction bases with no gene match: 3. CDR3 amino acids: CASREDRGYGYTF. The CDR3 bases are TGTGCCAGCAGGGAGGACAGGGGGTATGGCTACACCTTC.

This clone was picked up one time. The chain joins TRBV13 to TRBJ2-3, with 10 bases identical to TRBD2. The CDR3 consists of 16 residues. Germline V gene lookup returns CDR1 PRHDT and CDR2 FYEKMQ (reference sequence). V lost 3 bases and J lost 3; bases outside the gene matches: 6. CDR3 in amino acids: CASSFGASGGTDTQYF. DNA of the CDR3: TGTGCCAGCAGCTTCGGGGCTAGCGGGGGAACAGATACGCAGTATTTT.